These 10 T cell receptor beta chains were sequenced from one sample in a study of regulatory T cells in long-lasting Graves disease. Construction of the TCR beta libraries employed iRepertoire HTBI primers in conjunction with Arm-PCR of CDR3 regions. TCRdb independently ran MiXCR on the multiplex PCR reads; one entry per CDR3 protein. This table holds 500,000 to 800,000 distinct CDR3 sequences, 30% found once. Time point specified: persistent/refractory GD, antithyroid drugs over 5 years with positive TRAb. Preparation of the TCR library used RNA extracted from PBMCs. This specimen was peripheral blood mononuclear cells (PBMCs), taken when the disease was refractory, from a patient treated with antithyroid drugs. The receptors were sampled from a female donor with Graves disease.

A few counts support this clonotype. CDR3 region: CASSYDRLSGYTF. The CDR3 nucleotides read TGTGCCAGCAGTTACGACCGACTCAGTGGCTACACCTTC. The chain has TRBV6-5 and TRBJ1-2, with D hard to call. From germline, CDR1 is MNHEY and CDR2 SVGAGI. The V gene lost 2 bases and the J gene lost 7 bases, with 11 bases spanning the gap. The length of the CDR3 is 13 residues.

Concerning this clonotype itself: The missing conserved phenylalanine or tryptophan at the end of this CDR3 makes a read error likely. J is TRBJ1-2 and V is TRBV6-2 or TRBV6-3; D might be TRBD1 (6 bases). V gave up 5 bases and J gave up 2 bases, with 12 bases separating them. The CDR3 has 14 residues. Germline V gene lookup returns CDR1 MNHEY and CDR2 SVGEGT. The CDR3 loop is CASSDRDTNYGYTL. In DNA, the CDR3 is TGTGCCAGCAGTGATAGGGACACCAACTATGGCTACACCCTC.

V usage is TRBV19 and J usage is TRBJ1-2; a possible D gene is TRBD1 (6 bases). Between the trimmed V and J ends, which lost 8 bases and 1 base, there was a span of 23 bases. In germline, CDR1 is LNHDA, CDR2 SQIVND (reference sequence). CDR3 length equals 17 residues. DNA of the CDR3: TGTGCCAGTGCGCCCGTGGACAGCACGGGCCTTAACTATGGCTACACCTTC. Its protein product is CASAPVDSTGLNYGYTF.

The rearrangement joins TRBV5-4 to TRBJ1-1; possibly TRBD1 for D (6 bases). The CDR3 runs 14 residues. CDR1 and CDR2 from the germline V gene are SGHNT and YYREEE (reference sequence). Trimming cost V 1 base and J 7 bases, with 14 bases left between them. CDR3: CASSLLLGGSEAFF. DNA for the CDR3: TGTGCCAGCAGCTTGTTGTTAGGGGGAAGTGAAGCTTTCTTT.

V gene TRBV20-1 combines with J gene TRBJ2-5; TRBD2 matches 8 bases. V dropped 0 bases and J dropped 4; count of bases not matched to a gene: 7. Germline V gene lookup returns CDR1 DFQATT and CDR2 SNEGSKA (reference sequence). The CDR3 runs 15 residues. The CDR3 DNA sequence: TGCAGTGCTAGAGATCGTGTAGCGGGAAGAGAGACCCAGTACTTC. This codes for CSARDRVAGRETQYF.

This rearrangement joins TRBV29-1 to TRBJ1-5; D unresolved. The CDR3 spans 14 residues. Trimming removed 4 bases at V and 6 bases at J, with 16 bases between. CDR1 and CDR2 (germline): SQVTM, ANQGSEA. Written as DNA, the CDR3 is TGCAGCGTTGTTCTAGGCACATGGGGTCAGCCCCAGCATTTT. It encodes CSVVLGTWGQPQHF.

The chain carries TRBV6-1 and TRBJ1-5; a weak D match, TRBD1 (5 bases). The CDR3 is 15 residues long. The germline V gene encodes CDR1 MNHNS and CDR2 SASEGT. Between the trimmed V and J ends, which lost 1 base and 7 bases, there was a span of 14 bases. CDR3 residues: CASSEGGRVGQPQHF. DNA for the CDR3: TGTGCCAGCAGTGAAGGAGGCAGGGTGGGCCAGCCCCAGCATTTT.

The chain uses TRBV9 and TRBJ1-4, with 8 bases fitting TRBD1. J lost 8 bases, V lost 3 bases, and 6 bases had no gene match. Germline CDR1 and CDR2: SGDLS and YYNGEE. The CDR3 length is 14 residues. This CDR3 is CASSAGTGLEKLFF. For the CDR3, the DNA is TGTGCCAGCAGCGCCGGGACAGGCCTCGAAAAACTGTTTTTT. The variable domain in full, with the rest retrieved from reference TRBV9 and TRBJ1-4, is DSGVTQTPKHLITATGQRVTLRCSPRSGDLSVYWYQQSLDQGLQFLIQYYNGEERAKGNILERFSAQQFPDLHSELNLSSLELGDSALYFCASSAGTGLEKLFFGSGTQLSVL.

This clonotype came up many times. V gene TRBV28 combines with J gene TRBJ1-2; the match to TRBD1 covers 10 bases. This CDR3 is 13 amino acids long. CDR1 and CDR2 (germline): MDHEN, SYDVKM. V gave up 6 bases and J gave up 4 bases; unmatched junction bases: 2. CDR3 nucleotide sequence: TGTGCCAGCAGGAGGACAGGGGGCTATGGCTACACCTTC. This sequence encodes CASRRTGGYGYTF.

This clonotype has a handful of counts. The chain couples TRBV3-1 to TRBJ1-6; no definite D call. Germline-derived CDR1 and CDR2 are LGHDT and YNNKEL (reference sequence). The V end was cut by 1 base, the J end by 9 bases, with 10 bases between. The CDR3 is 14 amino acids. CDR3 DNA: TGTGCCAGCAGCCAAGCTGAGTTGGCTTCACCCCTCCACTTT. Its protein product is CASSQAELASPLHF.